This record looks at one TCR beta chain sequence and its context. The antigen remains undetermined. Germline V gene sequence: CDR1 ENHRY, CDR2 SYGVKD. The V end was cut by 1 base, the J end by 2 bases, with 8 bases between. The CDR3 totals 14 residues. Each CDR3 protein gets one entry after TCRdb re-called the multiplex PCR reads with MiXCR. The sample lists fewer than 20,000 distinct CDR3 sequences; under 60% were seen once. This sample is drawn from a study of breast tumors, draining lymph nodes, adjacent tissues. General study points: Tumor repertoires ranked between lymph nodes and nontumor tissue in diversity, with V and J gene preferences.

Sequencing was performed on tumor-adjacent breast tissue. This chain connects TRBV10-3 to TRBJ2-5; D gene uncertain. The clonotype comes from a female donor with breast cancer. Some clones in this sample may be carry-over from other donors' samples. Written as DNA, the CDR3 is TGTGCCATCAGTGAGTATGGGCGACAAGAGACCCAGTACTTC. It is translated as CAISEYGRQETQYF.